One and the same sample provided the 2 T cell receptor beta chains below, sequenced in a study of human T cells and chemical hapten exposure. Time point in this sample: patch test 3, about 24 weeks after DPC sensitization. Treatment defined: therapeutic diphenylcyclopropenone sensitization with weekly scalp DPC. TCRdb fed the RACE reads into MiXCR, producing one record per CDR3 protein. Here the sample spans approximately 32,000 distinct CDR3 sequences, 5.5% to 6.5% being singletons. The starting material was whole blood, obtained in connection with sensitization to the hapten diphenylcyclopropenone (DPC). These receptors all come from a man aged 30 to 45 with alopecia areata. Some clones in this sample may be carry-over from other donors' samples.

This clonotype was counted ten times or more. V is TRBV11-3 and J is TRBJ2-3; 7 nucleotides line up with TRBD1. CDR1 is SGHNT, CDR2 YENEEA, per germline. The CDR3 is 15 amino acids. Trimming cost V 1 base and J 3 bases; bases outside gene matches: 4. In nucleotides, the CDR3 is TGTGCCAGCAGCTTAGCCAGGGGGATGACAGATACGCAGTATTTT. This gives the protein CASSLARGMTDTQYF.

This clonotype was detected ten times or more. CDR3 amino acids: CASSITSGRADEQFF. DNA for the CDR3: TGTGCCAGCAGTATAACTAGCGGGAGGGCAGATGAGCAGTTCTTC. The gene calls are TRBV27 and TRBJ2-1; 13 bases line up with TRBD2. Losses at the gene ends were 5 bases for V and 8 bases for J; bases not matched to a gene: 6. Germline values: CDR1 MNHEY, CDR2 SMNVEV (reference sequence). The CDR3 has 15 amino acids.